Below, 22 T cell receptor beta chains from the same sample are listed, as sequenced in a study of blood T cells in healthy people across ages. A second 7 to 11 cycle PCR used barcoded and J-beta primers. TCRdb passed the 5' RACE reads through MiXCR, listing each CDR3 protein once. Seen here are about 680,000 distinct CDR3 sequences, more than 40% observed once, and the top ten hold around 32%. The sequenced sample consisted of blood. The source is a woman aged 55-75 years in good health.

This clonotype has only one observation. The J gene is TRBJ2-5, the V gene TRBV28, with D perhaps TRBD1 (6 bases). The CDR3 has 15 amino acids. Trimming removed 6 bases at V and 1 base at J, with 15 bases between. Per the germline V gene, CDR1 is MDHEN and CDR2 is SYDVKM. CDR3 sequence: CASRATGTFQETQYF. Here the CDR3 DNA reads TGTGCCAGCAGAGCCACCGGGACATTCCAAGAGACCCAGTACTTC.

The CDR3 is CASMLAGTDTQYF. The DNA for the CDR3 is TGTGCCAGCATGCTAGCGGGGACAGATACGCAGTATTTT. The rearrangement joins TRBV6-2 or TRBV6-3 to TRBJ2-3, with 9 bases matching TRBD2. The CDR3 runs to 13 residues. Trimming took 7 bases from V and 3 from J; bases not matched to a gene: 2. The V gene's germline CDR1 is MNHEY and CDR2 SVGEGT.

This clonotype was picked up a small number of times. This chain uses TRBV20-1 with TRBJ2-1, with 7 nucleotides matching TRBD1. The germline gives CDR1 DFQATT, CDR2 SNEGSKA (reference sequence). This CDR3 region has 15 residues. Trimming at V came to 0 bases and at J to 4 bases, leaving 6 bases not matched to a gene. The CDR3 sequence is CSARDPRQGYNEQFF. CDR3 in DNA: TGCAGTGCTAGAGATCCCCGACAGGGATACAATGAGCAGTTCTTC.

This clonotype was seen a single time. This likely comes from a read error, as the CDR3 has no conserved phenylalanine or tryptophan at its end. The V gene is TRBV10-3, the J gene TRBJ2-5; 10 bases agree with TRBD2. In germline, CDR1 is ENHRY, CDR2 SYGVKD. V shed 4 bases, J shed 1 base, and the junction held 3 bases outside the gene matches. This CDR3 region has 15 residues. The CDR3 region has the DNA TGTGCCATCAGTGGACTAGCGGGTAGCCAAGAGACCCAGTACTTG. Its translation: CAISGLAGSQETQYL.

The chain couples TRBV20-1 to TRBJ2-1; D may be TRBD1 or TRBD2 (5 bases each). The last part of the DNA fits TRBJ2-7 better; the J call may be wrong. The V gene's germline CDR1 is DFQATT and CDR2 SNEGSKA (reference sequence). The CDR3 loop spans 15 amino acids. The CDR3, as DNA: TGCAGTGCTAGATGGGGGAGAGTGTCCTACAATGAGCAGTACTTC. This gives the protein CSARWGRVSYNEQYF.

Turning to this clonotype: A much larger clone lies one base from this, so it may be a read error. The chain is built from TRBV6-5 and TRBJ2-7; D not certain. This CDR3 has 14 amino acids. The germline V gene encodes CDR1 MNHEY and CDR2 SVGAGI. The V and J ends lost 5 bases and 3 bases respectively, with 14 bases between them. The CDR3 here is CASSPSIWDYEQYF. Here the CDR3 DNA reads TGTGCCAGCAGTCCAAGTATATGGGACTACGAGCAGTACTTC.

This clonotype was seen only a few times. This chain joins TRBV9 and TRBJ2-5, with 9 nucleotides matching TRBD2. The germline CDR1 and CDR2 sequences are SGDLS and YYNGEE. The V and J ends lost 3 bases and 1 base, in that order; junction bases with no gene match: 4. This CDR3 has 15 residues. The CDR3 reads CASSAGLALQETQYF. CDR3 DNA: TGTGCCAGCAGCGCGGGACTAGCACTCCAAGAGACCCAGTACTTC.

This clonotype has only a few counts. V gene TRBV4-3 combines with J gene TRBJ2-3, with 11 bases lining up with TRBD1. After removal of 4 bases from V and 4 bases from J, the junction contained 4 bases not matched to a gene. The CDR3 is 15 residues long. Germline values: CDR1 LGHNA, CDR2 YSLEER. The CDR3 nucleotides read TGCGCCAGCAGCCGCAGGACAGGGGGCTCAGATACGCAGTATTTT. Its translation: CASSRRTGGSDTQYF.

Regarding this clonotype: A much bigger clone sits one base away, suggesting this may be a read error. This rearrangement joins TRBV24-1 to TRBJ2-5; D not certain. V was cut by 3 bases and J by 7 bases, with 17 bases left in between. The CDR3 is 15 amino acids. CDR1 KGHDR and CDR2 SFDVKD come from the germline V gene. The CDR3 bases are TGTGCCACCAGTGATGTGCATGATGAGTCCCGGACCCAGTACTTC. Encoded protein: CATSDVHDESRTQYF.

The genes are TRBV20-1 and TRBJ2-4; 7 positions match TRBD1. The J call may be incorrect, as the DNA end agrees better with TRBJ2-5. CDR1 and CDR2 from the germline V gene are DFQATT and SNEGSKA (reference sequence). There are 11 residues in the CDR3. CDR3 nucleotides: TGCAGTCCCCGACAGGGTGAGACCCAGTACTTC. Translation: CSPRQGETQYF.

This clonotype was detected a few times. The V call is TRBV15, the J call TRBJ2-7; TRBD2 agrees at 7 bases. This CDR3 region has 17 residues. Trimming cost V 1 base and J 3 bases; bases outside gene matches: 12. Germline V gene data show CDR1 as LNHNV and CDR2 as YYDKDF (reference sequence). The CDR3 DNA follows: TGTGCCACCAGCAGAGCAGGTTCGGGCGGGAGTATCTACGAGCAGTACTTC. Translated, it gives CATSRAGSGGSIYEQYF.

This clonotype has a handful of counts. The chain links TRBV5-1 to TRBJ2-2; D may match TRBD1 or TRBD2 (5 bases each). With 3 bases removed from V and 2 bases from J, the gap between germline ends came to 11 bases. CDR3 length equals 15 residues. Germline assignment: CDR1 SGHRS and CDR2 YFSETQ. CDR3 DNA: TGCGCCAGCAGCTCGGGACCCCTTAACACCGGGGAGCTGTTTTTT. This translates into CASSSGPLNTGELFF. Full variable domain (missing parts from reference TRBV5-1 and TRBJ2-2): KAGVTQTPRYLIKTRGQQVTLSCSPISGHRSVSWYQQTPGQGLQFLFEYFSETQRNKGNFPGRFSGRQFSNSRSEMNVSTLELGDSALYLCASSSGPLNTGELFFGEGSRLTVL.

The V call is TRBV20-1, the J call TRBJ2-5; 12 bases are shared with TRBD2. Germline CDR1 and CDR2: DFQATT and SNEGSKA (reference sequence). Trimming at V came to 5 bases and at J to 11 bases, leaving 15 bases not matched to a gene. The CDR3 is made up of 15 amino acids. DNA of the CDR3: TGCAGTGCTGGCCGGACTAGCGGGAAAACGGGGGAGCAGTACTTC. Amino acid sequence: CSAGRTSGKTGEQYF.

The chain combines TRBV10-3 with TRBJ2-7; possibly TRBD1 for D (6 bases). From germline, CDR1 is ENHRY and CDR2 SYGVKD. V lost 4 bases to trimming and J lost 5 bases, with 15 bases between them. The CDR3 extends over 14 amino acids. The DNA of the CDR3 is TGTGCCATCAGTGCGACCCGGACAGCCGACGAGCAGTACTTC. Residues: CAISATRTADEQYF.

CDR3 coding DNA: TGTGCCAGCAGGAAGATAGCGGGGACTAATGACCAGTACTTC. Protein sequence: CASRKIAGTNDQYF. The V gene is TRBV12-3 or TRBV12-4, the J gene TRBJ2-7; 8 nucleotides line up with TRBD2. The CDR3 extends over 14 amino acids. After removal of 6 bases from V and 10 bases from J, the junction contained 14 bases not matched to a gene.

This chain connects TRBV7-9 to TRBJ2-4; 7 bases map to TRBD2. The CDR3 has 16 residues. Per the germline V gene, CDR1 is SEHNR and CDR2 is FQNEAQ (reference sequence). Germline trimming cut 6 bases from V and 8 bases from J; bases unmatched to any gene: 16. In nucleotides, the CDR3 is TGTGCCAGCAGTCCGGGGGGTGGCGTCAGCTCCTACATTCAGTACTTC. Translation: CASSPGGGVSSYIQYF.

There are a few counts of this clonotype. The CDR3 here is CASSLAPHMGYEQYF. In DNA form, the CDR3 reads TGTGCCAGCAGTTTGGCACCCCACATGGGCTACGAGCAGTACTTC. The chain couples TRBV27 to TRBJ2-7; D is undetermined. The germline CDR1 and CDR2 sequences are MNHEY and SMNVEV (reference sequence). The CDR3 has 15 amino acids. The germline V and J ends were trimmed by 3 bases and 3 bases, with 15 bases remaining between them.

The CDR3: CASSLPTSGMAGETQYF. In nucleotides, the CDR3 is TGTGCCAGCAGCTTACCGACTAGCGGGATGGCGGGGGAGACCCAGTACTTC. The rearrangement joins TRBV7-2 to TRBJ2-5; 11 nucleotides agree with TRBD2. Looked up from germline, CDR1 is SGHTA and CDR2 is FQGNSA. Trimming cost V 2 bases and J 5 bases; bases outside gene matches: 10. The CDR3 sequence is 17 residues long.

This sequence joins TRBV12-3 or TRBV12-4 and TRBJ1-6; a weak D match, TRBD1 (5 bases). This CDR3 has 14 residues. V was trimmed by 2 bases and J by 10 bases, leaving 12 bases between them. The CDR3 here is CASSLMPGNSPLHF. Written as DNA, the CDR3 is TGTGCCAGCAGTTTAATGCCAGGGAACTCACCCCTCCACTTT.

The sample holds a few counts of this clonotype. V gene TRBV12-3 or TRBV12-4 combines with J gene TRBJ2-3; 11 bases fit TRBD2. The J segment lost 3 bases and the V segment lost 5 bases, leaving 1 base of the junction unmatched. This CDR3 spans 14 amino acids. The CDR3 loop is CASSRTSGTDTQYF. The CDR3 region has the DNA TGTGCCAGCAGTCGGACTAGCGGGACAGATACGCAGTATTTT.

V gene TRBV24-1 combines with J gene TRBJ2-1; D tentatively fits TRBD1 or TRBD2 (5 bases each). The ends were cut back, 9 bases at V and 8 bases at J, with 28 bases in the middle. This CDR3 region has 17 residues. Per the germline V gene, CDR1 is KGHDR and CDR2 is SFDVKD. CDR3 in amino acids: CATGGSPGTPLGDEQFF. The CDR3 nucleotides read TGTGCCACCGGTGGGTCCCCCGGGACCCCGTTGGGGGATGAGCAGTTCTTC.

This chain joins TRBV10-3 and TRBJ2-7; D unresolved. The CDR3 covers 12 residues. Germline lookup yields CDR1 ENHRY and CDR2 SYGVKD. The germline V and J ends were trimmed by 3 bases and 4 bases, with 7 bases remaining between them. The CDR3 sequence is CAISDVAYEQYF. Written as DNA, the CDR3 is TGTGCCATCAGTGACGTGGCGTACGAGCAGTACTTC.